The 25 T cell receptor beta chains below come from one sample, sequenced in a study of Graves' ophthalmopathy and Graves' hyperthyroidism. Amplification from RNA transcripts yielded the TCR beta CDR3 regions. The library came from an HTBI-primed first-round RT-PCR and a second-round multiplex PCR. TCRdb passed the multiplex PCR reads through MiXCR, listing each CDR3 protein once. The table records about 160,000 distinct CDR3 sequences, about 40% of them present only once. Specimen: peripheral blood. These receptors all stem from a woman in her thirties or forties with Graves' ophthalmopathy.

The chain has TRBV5-1 and TRBJ2-5, with D possibly called TRBD1 or TRBD2 (5 bases each). Germline lookup yields CDR1 SGHRS and CDR2 YFSETQ. The CDR3 consists of 15 residues. Trimming took off 4 bases at V and 0 bases at J, with 13 bases between the two ends. The CDR3 coding sequence is TGCGCCAGCAGCCTCGGGACGGCGTACCAAGAGACCCAGTACTTC. It encodes CASSLGTAYQETQYF.

This clonotype showed up many times. This chain uses TRBV14 with TRBJ2-5; 8 bases align to TRBD1. V gave up 5 bases and J gave up 1 base; unmatched junction bases: 6. Looked up from germline, CDR1 is SGHDN and CDR2 is FVKESK. The CDR3 is 15 residues long. The CDR3 DNA is TGTGCCAGCAGCTCCCGACAGGGGCTCCAAGAGACCCAGTACTTC. It codes for CASSSRQGLQETQYF.

The rearrangement joins TRBV6-5 to TRBJ1-2; the D is unclear. This CDR3 has 16 amino acids. Germline assignment: CDR1 MNHEY and CDR2 SVGAGI. With 0 bases removed from V and 4 bases from J, the gap between germline ends came to 15 bases. CDR3 coding DNA: TGTGCCAGCAGTTACTCCTCCCCTGGGCAGTCCTATGGCTACACCTTC. This encodes CASSYSSPGQSYGYTF.

This clonotype was recorded at least ten times. This chain connects TRBV7-9 to TRBJ1-1, with unresolved D. Trimming pared 5 bases from V and 1 base from J, leaving 8 bases between. In germline, CDR1 is SEHNR, CDR2 FQNEAQ (reference sequence). The CDR3 spans 13 residues. The CDR3 DNA is TGTGCCAGCAGCCCCCGGGGGAACACTGAAGCTTTCTTT. Protein sequence: CASSPRGNTEAFF.

Ten or more counts support this clonotype. The genes are TRBV6-2 or TRBV6-3 and TRBJ1-6; 7 nucleotides agree with TRBD1. This CDR3 contains 16 residues. J lost 6 bases, V lost 2 bases, and 7 bases had no gene match. In germline, CDR1 is MNHEY, CDR2 SVGEGT. In DNA, the CDR3 is TGTGCCAGCAGTTACACCAGGACAGGACCTAATTCACCCCTCCACTTT. This gives the protein CASSYTRTGPNSPLHF.

This clonotype showed up many times. V gene TRBV5-1 combines with J gene TRBJ1-1; TRBD1 matches 7 bases. Per the germline V gene, CDR1 is SGHRS and CDR2 is YFSETQ. CDR3 length: 14 amino acids. V was pared by 5 bases and J by 5 bases, with 9 bases of the junction left unmatched. In nucleotides, the CDR3 is TGCGCCAGCAGTTCAACAGGGGCGGGTACTGAAGCTTTCTTT. Its protein is CASSSTGAGTEAFF. The full variable domain, in which reference TRBV5-1 and TRBJ1-1 provide the parts outside the CDR3, is KAGVTQTPRYLIKTRGQQVTLSCSPISGHRSVSWYQQTPGQGLQFLFEYFSETQRNKGNFPGRFSGRQFSNSRSEMNVSTLELGDSALYLCASSSTGAGTEAFFGQGTRLTVV.

This clonotype appeared a few times. This chain's CDR3 is CASRMGLVNTEAFF. The CDR3 DNA sequence: TGTGCCAGCAGGATGGGTCTTGTGAACACTGAAGCTTTCTTT. The chain carries TRBV28 and TRBJ1-1; D is undetermined. V was trimmed by 6 bases and J by 0 bases, leaving 11 bases between them. This CDR3 is 14 amino acids long. The germline gives CDR1 MDHEN, CDR2 SYDVKM.

This clonotype was found many times. This CDR3 is CASSLATGRSLYGYTF. CDR3 coding DNA: TGTGCCAGCAGTTTGGCTACGGGTCGATCTCTCTATGGCTACACCTTC. The chain joins TRBV12-3 or TRBV12-4 to TRBJ1-2; D uncertain. There are 16 residues in the CDR3. Trimming removed 3 bases from V and 4 bases from J, with 18 bases in between.

As for this clonotype: Because it lacks the conserved phenylalanine or tryptophan at the end, this CDR3 is likely a read error. The chain has TRBV7-2 and TRBJ2-5; D is perhaps TRBD2 (5 bases). Trimming shortened V by 2 bases and J by 2 bases, and 6 bases separated the two germline ends. The V gene's germline CDR1 is SGHTA and CDR2 FQGNSA. The CDR3 runs to 13 residues. This CDR3 is CASSLREQETQYY. The CDR3 nucleotides are TGTGCCAGCAGCTTAAGGGAGCAAGAGACCCAGTACTAC.

The chain links TRBV7-8 to TRBJ1-5; D gene ambiguous. This CDR3 comprises 17 residues. Germline loops: CDR1 SGHVS, CDR2 FQNEAQ. V shed 1 base and J shed 3 bases, with 16 bases lying between them. CDR3 sequence reads: CASSLEGRDTLNQPQHF. As DNA, the CDR3 is TGTGCCAGCAGCTTAGAGGGCAGAGACACCCTCAATCAGCCCCAGCATTTT. Full variable domain (outside the CDR3, taken from reference TRBV7-8 and TRBJ1-5): GAGVSQSPRYKVAKRGQDVALRCDPISGHVSLFWYQQALGQGPEFLTYFQNEAQLDKSGLPSDRFFAERPEGSVSTLKIQRTQQEDSAVYLCASSLEGRDTLNQPQHFGDGTRLSIL.

This clonotype was seen many times. The V gene is TRBV9, the J gene TRBJ1-2; TRBD1 matches at 11 bases. Germline CDR1 and CDR2: SGDLS and YYNGEE. This CDR3 has 17 residues. Trimming cost V 4 bases and J 3 bases; bases outside gene matches: 11. The CDR3 sequence: CASSPRTGGGGDYGYTF. CDR3 DNA sequence: TGTGCCAGCAGCCCTCGGACAGGGGGCGGAGGTGACTATGGCTACACCTTC.

Many counts were recorded for this clonotype. This may come from a read error, since a much larger clone is one base off. Likely a read error: the CDR3 ends without its conserved phenylalanine or tryptophan. V gene TRBV30 combines with J gene TRBJ2-7; TRBD1 agrees at 9 bases. CDR3 length: 13 amino acids. V trimming: 8 bases; J trimming: 1 base; junction bases outside the gene matches: 6. CDR1 is GTSNPN and CDR2 is SVGIG in the germline V gene (reference sequence). CDR3 amino acids: CARRDRESYEQYS. The CDR3 region has the DNA TGTGCCAGAAGGGACAGGGAATCCTACGAGCAGTACTCC.

The chain couples TRBV29-1 to TRBJ1-2; perhaps TRBD1 as D (5 bases). CDR1 SQVTM and CDR2 ANQGSEA come from the germline V gene. The CDR3 is 12 amino acids. CDR3 protein: CSTTGTYYGYTF. CDR3 sequence (DNA): TGCAGTACTACGGGGACTTACTATGGCTACACCTTC.

This clonotype was recorded many times. The chain combines TRBV6-5 with TRBJ1-1; perhaps TRBD1 as D (5 bases). The length of the CDR3 is 14 residues. Germline V gene lookup returns CDR1 MNHEY and CDR2 SVGAGI. Deletions cut 7 bases from V and 5 bases from J, with 17 bases between. In DNA form, the CDR3 reads TGTGCCAGCACCCCAGTGGGGGGGAGGACTGAAGCTTTCTTT. Its protein product is CASTPVGGRTEAFF.

The J gene is TRBJ1-2, the V gene TRBV19; D is uncertain. V lost 2 bases and J 8 bases, leaving 12 bases between the germline ends. The germline CDR1 and CDR2 sequences are LNHDA and SQIVND (reference sequence). The CDR3 loop spans 13 amino acids. CDR3 amino acids: CASSINYAGGYTF. The CDR3 coding sequence is TGTGCCAGTAGTATAAATTACGCTGGGGGCTACACCTTC.

This clonotype was seen ten or more times. The gene calls are TRBV28 and TRBJ1-5, with unresolved D. Trimming shortened V by 6 bases and J by 7 bases, and 10 bases separated the two germline ends. Germline V gene sequence: CDR1 MDHEN, CDR2 SYDVKM. The CDR3 is 12 residues long. The CDR3 DNA sequence: TGTGCCAGCAGCCCCCCCAGGCAGCCCCAGCATTTT. It yields the protein CASSPPRQPQHF.

The table lists this clonotype with many counts. The chain carries TRBV15 and TRBJ2-7; perhaps D is TRBD1 or TRBD2 (5 bases each). V lost 0 bases, J lost 0 bases, and 15 bases lay in between. Germline values: CDR1 LNHNV, CDR2 YYDKDF (reference sequence). The CDR3 consists of 17 residues. CDR3 coding DNA: TGTGCCACCAGCAGAGACAGACGGGACGTCAGCTCCTACGAGCAGTACTTC. This encodes CATSRDRRDVSSYEQYF.

This chain connects TRBV6-5 to TRBJ2-7, with 8 bases identical to TRBD1. The CDR3 is 14 residues long. J lost 2 bases, V lost 4 bases, and 4 bases had no gene match. CDR1 MNHEY and CDR2 SVGAGI come from the germline V gene. The CDR3 nucleotides are TGTGCCAGCAGTTGGGACAGGAAAACCTACGAGCAGTACTTC. It is translated as CASSWDRKTYEQYF.

This sequence joins TRBV11-2 and TRBJ1-5, with D unclear. The length of the CDR3 is 15 residues. Trimming pared 5 bases from V and 3 bases from J, leaving 14 bases between. Germline V CDR1 and CDR2: SGHAT, FQNNGV. For the CDR3, the DNA is TGTGCCAGCAGCCATTACGGAGGCGTCAATCAGCCCCAGCATTTT. It translates to CASSHYGGVNQPQHF.

This clonotype was detected many times. The rearrangement uses TRBV12-3 or TRBV12-4 and TRBJ1-2; no clear D. Trimming removed 8 bases at V and 8 bases at J, with 15 bases between. The CDR3 is made up of 12 amino acids. CDR3 in DNA: TGTGCCAGCGTCTGGGGAGCTAGCGGCTACACCTTC. It encodes CASVWGASGYTF.

This clonotype has at least ten counts. The rearrangement links TRBV4-3 to TRBJ2-7; 11 bases fit TRBD2. The V segment lost 0 bases and the J segment 4 bases; nucleotides outside the gene matches: 5. Germline CDR1 reads LGHNA; CDR2 reads YSLEER. The length of the CDR3 is 16 residues. The CDR3, as DNA: TGCGCCAGCAGCCAAGAGTTAGCGGGAGGGCCGTACGAGCAGTACTTC. Amino acid sequence: CASSQELAGGPYEQYF.

This clonotype came up once. V and J are TRBV30 and TRBJ2-7; the D gene is possibly TRBD1 (6 bases). V was clipped by 4 bases and J by 5 bases, with 15 bases between them. CDR3 length equals 13 residues. Germline V CDR1 and CDR2: GTSNPN, SVGIG (reference sequence). In DNA form, the CDR3 reads TGTGCCTGGACTCATACAGGGAACGACGAGCAGTACTTC. Translated: CAWTHTGNDEQYF.

This clonotype was observed many times. The J gene is TRBJ1-2, the V gene TRBV4-1; TRBD1 matches 9 bases. The V gene's germline CDR1 is MGHRA and CDR2 YSYEKL. The length of the CDR3 is 15 residues. The ends lost 0 bases at V and 5 bases at J; junction bases unmatched: 4. The CDR3 loop is CASSQDGDRAYGYTF. Here the CDR3 DNA reads TGCGCCAGCAGCCAAGATGGGGACAGGGCGTATGGCTACACCTTC.

The V gene is TRBV30, the J gene TRBJ2-7; perhaps TRBD2 as D (6 bases). From germline, CDR1 is GTSNPN and CDR2 SVGIG (reference sequence). CDR3 size: 11 residues. In nucleotides, the CDR3 is TGTGCGAGGGATGGAGGGGACGAGCAGTACTTC. This encodes CARDGGDEQYF.

The chain uses TRBV19 and TRBJ2-3; D could derive from TRBD1 or TRBD2 (5 bases each). There are 15 residues in the CDR3. The germline V and J ends were trimmed by 4 bases and 2 bases, with 13 bases remaining between them. CDR1 and CDR2 from the germline V gene are LNHDA and SQIVND (reference sequence). This CDR3 reads CASSSRDAYTDTQYF. The CDR3 DNA is TGTGCCAGTAGTAGCCGGGACGCCTACACAGATACGCAGTATTTT.